The present T cell receptor beta chain was sequenced within a study of cytomegalovirus exposure and HLA in healthy donors. Here immunoSEQ multiplex PCR was the method, and the copy in TCRdb shows in-frame clones only, minus some. Of about 75,000 clones in the sample, 85% were seen once. Losses at the gene ends were 2 bases for V and 5 bases for J; bases not matched to a gene: 11. CDR3 length: 16 residues. Germline loops: CDR1 SGHDT, CDR2 YYEEEE. V gene TRBV5-6 combines with J gene TRBJ2-5, with 8 nucleotides matching TRBD2. The clonotype originates from a young man in good health and CMV-seronegative. The specimen was PBMCs. DNA of the CDR3: TGTGCCAGCAGCTTCCCCGGGACTAGGTTTTTGGAGACCCAGTACTTC. This codes for CASSFPGTRFLETQYF.